This T cell receptor beta chain was recorded in a study of blood T cell repertoires in COVID-19. Study background: COVID-19 samples collected from the United States, Italy and Spain covered acute and convalescent phases. PBMCs, B-cell-depleted T cells, or T cells were the source of the cDNA or gDNA that made up the material.

Study processing details: Amplification with reference gene primers provided the estimates of nucleated cell counts. TCRdb keeps only in-frame clones here, not all; method: immunoSEQ multiplex PCR. The DNA was the basis for D and trimming; V, J and clone size are from that table. The table shows approximately 90,000 clones, with around three quarters occurring only once. Trimming took off 7 bases at V and 5 bases at J, with 14 bases between the two ends. CDR1 MNHEY and CDR2 SVGAGI come from the germline V gene. The CDR3 loop spans 13 amino acids. Source material: peripheral blood. The clonotype was recovered from a human donor in a cohort sampled during active COVID-19. This chain joins TRBV6-5 and TRBJ1-1, with D maybe TRBD1 (5 bases). CDR3 region: CASKSRGETEAFF. In nucleotides, the CDR3 is TGTGCCAGCAAGAGCCGGGGGGAAACTGAAGCTTTCTTT.